Listed below are T cell receptor beta chains from one sample, sequenced in a study of human T cells and chemical hapten exposure. TCRdb independently ran MiXCR on the RACE reads; one entry per CDR3 protein. The sample carries 62,000 or so distinct CDR3 sequences, approximately 11% recorded once. The material sequenced was whole blood, taken in connection with sensitization to the hapten diphenylcyclopropenone (DPC). The source of these receptors is a woman aged 25 to 45 with alopecia areata. Some clones in this sample may be carry-over from other donors' samples. CDR3s include the opening cysteine and the closing phenylalanine or tryptophan. Fields, in order: V gene, clone size, D gene, J gene, CDR3 DNA, CDR3 protein. The D gene is left open where the match is weak. The size of a clone is reported for some rows only, either as once, few or many, or as a class for expanded clones.

>TRBV7-9|few|.|TRBJ1-5
TGTGCCAGCAGCCCGGACTACAATCAGCCCCAGCATTTT
CASSPDYNQPQHF
>TRBV4-3|few|TRBD1|TRBJ2-4
TGCGCCAGCAGCCAAGATGTTACTACCGGGACAGGGCGGAACATTCAGTACTTC
CASSQDVTTGTGRNIQYF
>TRBV7-9|.|TRBD1|TRBJ1-6
TGTGCCAGCAGCATCACAGGGGACTTCGGAGTTTCACCCCTCCACTTT
CASSITGDFGVSPLHF
>TRBV4-3|.|.|TRBJ2-3
TGCGCCAGCAGCCAAGATAGGGGTACGCAGTATTTT
CASSQDRGTQYF
>TRBV7-9|.|.|TRBJ2-3
TGTGCCAGCAGTCCCGGATCCGTGGGCCCAGATACGCAGTATTTT
CASSPGSVGPDTQYF
>TRBV12-3/TRBV12-4|few|TRBD1|TRBJ2-3
TGTGCCAGCAGTCGAGTCGCGGGACAGGGGTCGCAGTATTTT
CASSRVAGQGSQYF
>TRBV5-1|.|.|TRBJ1-2
TGCGCCAGCAGCCCTGCTCAGGACTATGGCTACACCTTC
CASSPAQDYGYTF
>TRBV6-1|few|TRBD1|TRBJ2-7
TGTGCCATCAGCTCCGCCGGGACAGGTTCCTACGAGCAGTACTTC
CAISSAGTGSYEQYF
>TRBV7-6|.|TRBD1|TRBJ1-6
TGTGCCAGCAGCCGGGACAGAGGTTCACCCCTCCACTTT
CASSRDRGSPLHF
>TRBV4-1|many|TRBD1|TRBJ1-1
TGCGCCAGCAGCCAAGATAGGGTGCCAGGGGGCGCCGGTACTGAAGCTTTCTTT
CASSQDRVPGGAGTEAFF
>TRBV12-3/TRBV12-4|.|.|TRBJ1-6
TGTGCCAGCAGCCTGGACTGGGATTCACCCCTCCACTTT
CASSLDWDSPLHF
>TRBV28|.|.|TRBJ2-5
TGTGCCAGCAGTCTGACTAACATCCAAGAGACCCAGTACTTC
CASSLTNIQETQYF
>TRBV20-1|few|.|TRBJ2-2
TGCAGTGCTAGGGGTCTAGTAGACGGGGAGCTGTTTTTT
CSARGLVDGELFF
>TRBV3-1|many|TRBD1|TRBJ1-4
TGTGCCAGCAGCCTCGGACAGGCAGCTAATGAAAAACTGTTTTTT
CASSLGQAANEKLFF
>TRBV28|.|.|TRBJ1-4
TGTGCCAGCATCCGGGGAAATAATGAAAAACTGTTTTTT
CASIRGNNEKLFF
>TRBV20-1|many|TRBD2|TRBJ2-1
TGCAGTGCTAGAAGGAGAGCGGGAGGAGGGAATGAGCAGTTCTTC
CSARRRAGGGNEQFF
>TRBV7-2|.|TRBD1|TRBJ2-7
TGTGCCAGCAGCTCTTATCTCCGGGACAGGTCCTACGAGCAGTACTTC
CASSSYLRDRSYEQYF
>TRBV7-9|many|.|TRBJ1-2
TGTGCCAGCAGCCATGGGACGGCCTATGGCTACACCTTC
CASSHGTAYGYTF
>TRBV7-9|few|.|TRBJ1-5
TGTGCCAGCAGCTTAGATTTGGAGGGGGGGCCCCAGCATTTT
CASSLDLEGGPQHF
>TRBV6-2/TRBV6-3|few|TRBD2|TRBJ2-7
TGTGCCAGCAGCGGGGGGGGACCCTCCTACGAGCAGTACTTC
CASSGGGPSYEQYF
>TRBV23-1|few|TRBD1|TRBJ1-5
TGCGCCAGCAGTCAATCGTGGGAAACATGGACAGGGGGCAATCAGCCCCAGCATTTT
CASSQSWETWTGGNQPQHF
>TRBV11-2|.|TRBD1|TRBJ1-6
TGTGCCAGCAGCTTAGTAGACAGGGACTCACCCCTCCACTTT
CASSLVDRDSPLHF
>TRBV4-3|many|.|TRBJ1-2
TGCGCCAGCAGCCAAGATTATTGGGTTCAATATGGCTACACCTTC
CASSQDYWVQYGYTF
>TRBV28|few|.|TRBJ2-7
TGTGCCAGCAGCCCAGGACACCTCTACGAGCAGTACTTC
CASSPGHLYEQYF
>TRBV28|.|TRBD1|TRBJ2-4
TGTGCCAGCAGTTTACACTCACAGGGGGCGTATGGGTACTTC
CASSLHSQGAYGYF
>TRBV12-3/TRBV12-4|few|.|TRBJ2-5
TGTGCCAGCAGTCCCCTGGCCAGGGTGGGCCAAGAGACCCAGTACTTC
CASSPLARVGQETQYF
>TRBV6-5|many|TRBD1|TRBJ2-7
TGTGCCAGCAGTAGGACGGGACAGATGACCTACGAGCAGTACTTC
CASSRTGQMTYEQYF
>TRBV5-1|.|.|TRBJ1-6
TGCGCCAGCAGCTTGGAACTGGTACGAAATTCACCCCTCCACTTT
CASSLELVRNSPLHF
>TRBV29-1|few|TRBD2|TRBJ2-1
TGCAGCGTTGGTTTTGGACTAGCAAGTCGGGAGCAGTTCTTC
CSVGFGLASREQFF
>TRBV6-2/TRBV6-3|.|TRBD2|TRBJ2-1
TGTGCCAGCAGTCTAGCGGGGGGGCCCAATGAGCAGTTCTTC
CASSLAGGPNEQFF
>TRBV9|many|TRBD1|TRBJ2-1
TGTGCCAGCAGCGTGCAGTCCCGCTCAGGGGGCAATGAGCAGTTCTTC
CASSVQSRSGGNEQFF
>TRBV9|.|TRBD1|TRBJ1-2
TGTGCCAGCAGCGTATCAGGGGGTTTTAGCTATGGCTACACCTTC
CASSVSGGFSYGYTF
>TRBV12-3/TRBV12-4|.|.|TRBJ2-7
TGTGCCAGCAGTCGGACAGACTACGAGCAGTACTTC
CASSRTDYEQYF
>TRBV7-9|few|TRBD1|TRBJ2-6
TGTGCCAGCAGCTTAGAGACAGGGCTGCCGTCTGGGGCCAACGTCCTGACTTTC
CASSLETGLPSGANVLTF
>TRBV12-3/TRBV12-4|many|.|TRBJ1-5
TGTGCCAGCAGCAAAATGAAGGGTGAGCCCCAGCATTTT
CASSKMKGEPQHF
>TRBV6-5|few|.|TRBJ1-1
TGTGCCAGCAGTTCAAGGACAGCCCGCGAAGCTTTCTTT
CASSSRTAREAFF